This T cell receptor (beta chain) derives from a study of cytotoxic CD8 clonotypes in ibrutinib-treated CLL. Study-wide background: It was after a median about twelve months of treatment, range 6 to 36, that response samples were taken.

TCRdb keeps only in-frame clones here, not all; method: immunoSEQ multiplex PCR. The sample has some 140,000 clones; around four fifths are singletons. Germline V CDR1 and CDR2: SGHTA, FQGNSA. The germline V and J ends were trimmed by 5 bases and 5 bases, with 7 bases remaining between them. CDR3 length equals 11 residues. The TCR comes from a human donor with chronic lymphocytic leukemia. This material consisted of PBMCs, taken after 24 months of ibrutinib treatment. The chain links TRBV7-2 to TRBJ2-7; the D is unclear. CDR3 bases: TGTGCCAGCAGCCCTCGGGACGAGCAGTACTTC. Translating gives CASSPRDEQYF.